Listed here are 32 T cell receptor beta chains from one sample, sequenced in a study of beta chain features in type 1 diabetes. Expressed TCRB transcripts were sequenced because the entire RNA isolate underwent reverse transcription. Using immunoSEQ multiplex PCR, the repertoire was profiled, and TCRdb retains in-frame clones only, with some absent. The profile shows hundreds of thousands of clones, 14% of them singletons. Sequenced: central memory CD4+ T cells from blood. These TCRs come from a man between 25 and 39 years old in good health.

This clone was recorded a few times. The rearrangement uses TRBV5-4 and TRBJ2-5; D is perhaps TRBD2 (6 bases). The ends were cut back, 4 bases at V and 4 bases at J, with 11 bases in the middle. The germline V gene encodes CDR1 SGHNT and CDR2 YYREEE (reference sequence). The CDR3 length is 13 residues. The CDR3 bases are TGTGCCAGCAGCCAAGGAGGGGCAGAGACCCAGTACTTC. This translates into CASSQGGAETQYF.

This chain's CDR3 is CASSARKTMYNEQFF. The CDR3 bases are TGTGCCAGCAGCGCCCGAAAAACGATGTACAATGAGCAGTTCTTC. The chain joins TRBV2 to TRBJ2-1; D unresolved. This CDR3 has 15 amino acids. Trimming took 6 bases from V and 4 from J, leaving 16 bases between them. Germline V gene sequence: CDR1 SNHLY, CDR2 FYNNEI. Combining the CDR3 with reference TRBV2 and TRBJ2-1 gives the whole variable domain EPEVTQTPSHQVTQMGQEVILRCVPISNHLYFYWYRQILGQKVEFLVSFYNNEISEKSEIFDDQFSVERPDGSNFTLKIRSTKLEDSAMYFCASSARKTMYNEQFFGPGTRLTVL.

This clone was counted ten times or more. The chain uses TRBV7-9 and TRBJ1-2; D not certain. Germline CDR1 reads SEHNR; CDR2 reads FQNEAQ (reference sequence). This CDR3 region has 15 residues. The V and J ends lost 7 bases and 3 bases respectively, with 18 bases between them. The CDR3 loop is CASTLVGESDYGYTF. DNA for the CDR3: TGTGCCAGCACCCTAGTTGGGGAGAGTGACTATGGCTACACCTTC.

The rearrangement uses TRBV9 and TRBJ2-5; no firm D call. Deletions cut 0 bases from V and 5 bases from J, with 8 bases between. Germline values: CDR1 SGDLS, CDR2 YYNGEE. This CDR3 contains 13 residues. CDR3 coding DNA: TGTGCCAGCAGCGTAGCTGGTAGGGAGACCCAGTACTTC. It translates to CASSVAGRETQYF.

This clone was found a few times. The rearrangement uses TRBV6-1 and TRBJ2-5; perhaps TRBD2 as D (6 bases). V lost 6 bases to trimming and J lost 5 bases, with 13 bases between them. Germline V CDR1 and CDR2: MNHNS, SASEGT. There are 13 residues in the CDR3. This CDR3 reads CASSPTGRETQYF. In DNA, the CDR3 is TGTGCCAGCAGCCCGACTGGGAGGGAGACCCAGTACTTC.

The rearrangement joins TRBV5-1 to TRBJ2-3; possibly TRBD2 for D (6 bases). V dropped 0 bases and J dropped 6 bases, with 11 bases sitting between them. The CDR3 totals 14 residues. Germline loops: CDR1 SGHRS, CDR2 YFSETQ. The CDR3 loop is CASSLDPGRDTQYF. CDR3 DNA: TGCGCCAGCAGCTTGGATCCAGGGAGGGATACGCAGTATTTT.

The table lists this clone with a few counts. CDR3 sequence (DNA): TGTGCCAGCAGCTTAGTTTCTAGTGTGGATGAGCAGTTCTTC. It is translated as CASSLVSSVDEQFF. The rearrangement uses TRBV11-2 and TRBJ2-1; D gene uncertain. Trimming took 1 base from V and 8 from J, leaving 12 bases between them. The germline V gene has CDR1 SGHAT and CDR2 FQNNGV. The CDR3 is 14 amino acids. Filled out from reference TRBV11-2 and TRBJ2-1, the complete variable domain reads EAGVAQSPRYKIIEKRQSVAFWCNPISGHATLYWYQQILGQGPKLLIQFQNNGVVDDSQLPKDRFSAERLKGVDSTLKIQPAKLEDSAVYLCASSLVSSVDEQFFGPGTRLTVL.

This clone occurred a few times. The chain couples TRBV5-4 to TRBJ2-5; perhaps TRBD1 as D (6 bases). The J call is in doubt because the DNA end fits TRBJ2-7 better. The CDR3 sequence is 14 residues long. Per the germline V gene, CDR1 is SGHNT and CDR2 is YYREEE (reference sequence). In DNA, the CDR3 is TGTGCCAGCAGCTTACAGGGCGGAGGCTACGAGCAGTACTTC. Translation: CASSLQGGGYEQYF.

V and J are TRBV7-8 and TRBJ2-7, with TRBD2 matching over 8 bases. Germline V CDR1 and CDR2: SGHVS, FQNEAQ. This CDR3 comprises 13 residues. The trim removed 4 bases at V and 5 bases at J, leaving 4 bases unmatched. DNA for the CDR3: TGTGCCAGCAGCTGGGGACTAGTGGACGAGCAGTACTTC. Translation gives CASSWGLVDEQYF.

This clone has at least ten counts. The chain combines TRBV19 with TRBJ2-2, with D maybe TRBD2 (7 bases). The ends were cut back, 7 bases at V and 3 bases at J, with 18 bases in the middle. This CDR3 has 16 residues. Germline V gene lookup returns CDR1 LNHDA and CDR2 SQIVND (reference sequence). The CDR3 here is CASTGGAGPYTGELFF. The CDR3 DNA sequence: TGTGCCAGTACGGGGGGCGCGGGGCCCTACACCGGGGAGCTGTTTTTT.

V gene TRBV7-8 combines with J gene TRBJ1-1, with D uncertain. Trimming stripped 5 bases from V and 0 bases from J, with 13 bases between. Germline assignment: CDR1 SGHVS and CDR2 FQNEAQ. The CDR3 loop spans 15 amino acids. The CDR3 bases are TGTGCCAGCAGCCCAGTCGTAACGGTGAACACTGAAGCTTTCTTT. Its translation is CASSPVVTVNTEAFF.

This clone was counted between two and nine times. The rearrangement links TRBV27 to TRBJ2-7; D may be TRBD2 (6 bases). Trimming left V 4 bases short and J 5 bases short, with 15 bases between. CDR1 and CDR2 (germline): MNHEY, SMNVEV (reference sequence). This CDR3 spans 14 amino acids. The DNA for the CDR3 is TGTGCCAGCAGTTACCGGGAGAGTGGAAACGAGCAGTACGTC. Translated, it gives CASSYRESGNEQYV.

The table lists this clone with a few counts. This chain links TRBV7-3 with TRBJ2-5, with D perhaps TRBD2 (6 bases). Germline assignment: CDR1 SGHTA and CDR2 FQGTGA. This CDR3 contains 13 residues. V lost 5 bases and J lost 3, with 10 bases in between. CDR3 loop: CASSPGLKETQYF. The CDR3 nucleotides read TGTGCCAGCAGCCCCGGACTAAAAGAGACCCAGTACTTC. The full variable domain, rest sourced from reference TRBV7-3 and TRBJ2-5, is GAGVSQTPSNKVTEKGKYVELRCDPISGHTALYWYRQSLGQGPEFLIYFQGTGAADDSGLPNDRFFAVRPEGSVSTLKIQRTERGDSAVYLCASSPGLKETQYFGPGTRLLVL.

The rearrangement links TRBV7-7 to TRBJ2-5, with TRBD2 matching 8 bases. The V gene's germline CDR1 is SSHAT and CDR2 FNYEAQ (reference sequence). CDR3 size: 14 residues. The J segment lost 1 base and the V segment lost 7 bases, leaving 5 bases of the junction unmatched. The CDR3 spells CASMGLGVQETQYF. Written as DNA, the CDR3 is TGTGCCAGCATGGGACTAGGGGTCCAAGAGACCCAGTACTTC.

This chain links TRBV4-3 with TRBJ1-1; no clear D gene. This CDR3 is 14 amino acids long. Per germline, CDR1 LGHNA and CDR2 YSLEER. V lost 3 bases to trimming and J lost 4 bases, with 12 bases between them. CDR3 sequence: CASSHPGSSTEAFF. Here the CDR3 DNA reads TGCGCCAGCAGCCACCCCGGGAGTTCCACTGAAGCTTTCTTT.

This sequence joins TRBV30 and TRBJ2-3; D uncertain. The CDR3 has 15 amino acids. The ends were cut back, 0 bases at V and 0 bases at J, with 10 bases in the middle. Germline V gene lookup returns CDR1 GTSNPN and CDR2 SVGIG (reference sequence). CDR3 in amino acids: CAWSVWRPSTDTQYF. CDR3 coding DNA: TGTGCCTGGAGTGTATGGCGTCCTAGCACAGATACGCAGTATTTT.

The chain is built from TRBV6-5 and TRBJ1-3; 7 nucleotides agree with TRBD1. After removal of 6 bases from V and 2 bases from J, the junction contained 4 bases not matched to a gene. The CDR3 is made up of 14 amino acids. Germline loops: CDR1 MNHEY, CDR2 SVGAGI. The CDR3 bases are TGTGCCAGCAGGGGGACAGCTCCTGGAAACACCATATATTTT. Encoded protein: CASRGTAPGNTIYF.

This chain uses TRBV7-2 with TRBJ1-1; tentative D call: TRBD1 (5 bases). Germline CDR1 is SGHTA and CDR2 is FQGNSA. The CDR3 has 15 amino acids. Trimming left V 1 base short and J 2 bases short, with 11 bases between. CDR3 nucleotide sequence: TGTGCCAGCAGCTTAGAGGGGCGAATTAACACTGAAGCTTTCTTT. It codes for CASSLEGRINTEAFF.

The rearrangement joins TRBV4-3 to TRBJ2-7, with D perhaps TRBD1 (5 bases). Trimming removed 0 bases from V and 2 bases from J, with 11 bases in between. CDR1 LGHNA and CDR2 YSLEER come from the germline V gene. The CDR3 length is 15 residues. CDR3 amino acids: CASSQDLTVPYEQYF. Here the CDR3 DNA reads TGCGCCAGCAGCCAAGATTTGACAGTTCCCTACGAGCAGTACTTC.

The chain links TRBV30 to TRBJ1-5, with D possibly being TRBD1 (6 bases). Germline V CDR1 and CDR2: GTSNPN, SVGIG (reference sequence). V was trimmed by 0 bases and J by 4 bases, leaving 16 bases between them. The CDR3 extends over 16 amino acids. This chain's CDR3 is CAWSVIRDKVNQPQHF. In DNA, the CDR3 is TGTGCCTGGAGTGTAATTCGGGACAAAGTAAATCAGCCCCAGCATTTT.

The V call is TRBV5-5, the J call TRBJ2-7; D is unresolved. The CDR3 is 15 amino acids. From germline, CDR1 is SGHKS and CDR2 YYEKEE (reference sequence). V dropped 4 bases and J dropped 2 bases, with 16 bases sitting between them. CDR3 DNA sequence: TGTGCCAGCAGCCCTAACTGGCGGTCCCCCTACGAGCAGTACGTC. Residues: CASSPNWRSPYEQYV.

This chain's CDR3 is CASSSGGAGRSEKLFF. DNA of the CDR3: TGTGCCAGCAGCTCGGGAGGTGCGGGGCGCAGTGAAAAACTGTTTTTT. The chain recombines TRBV5-4 with TRBJ1-4; D is possibly TRBD1 (5 bases). CDR3 length equals 16 residues. From germline, CDR1 is SGHNT and CDR2 YYREEE (reference sequence). V was pared by 3 bases and J by 7 bases, with 19 bases between.

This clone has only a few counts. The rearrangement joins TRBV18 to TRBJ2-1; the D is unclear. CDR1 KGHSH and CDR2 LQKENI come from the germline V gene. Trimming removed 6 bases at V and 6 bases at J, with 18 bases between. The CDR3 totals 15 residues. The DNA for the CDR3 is TGTGCCAGCTCGCCCCGGTACGACGCGCTCAATGAGCAGTTCTTC. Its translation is CASSPRYDALNEQFF.

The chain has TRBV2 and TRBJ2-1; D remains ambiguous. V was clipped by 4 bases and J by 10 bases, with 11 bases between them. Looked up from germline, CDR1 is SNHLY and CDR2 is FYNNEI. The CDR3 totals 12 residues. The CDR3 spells CASSVMSKEQFF. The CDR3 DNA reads TGTGCCAGCAGTGTCATGTCAAAGGAGCAGTTCTTC.

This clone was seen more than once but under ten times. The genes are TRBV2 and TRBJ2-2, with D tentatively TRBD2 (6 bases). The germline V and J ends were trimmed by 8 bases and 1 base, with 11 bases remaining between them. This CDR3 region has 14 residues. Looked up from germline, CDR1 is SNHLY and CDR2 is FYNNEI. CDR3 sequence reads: CASLEGENTGELFF. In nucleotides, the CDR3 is TGTGCCAGCTTGGAGGGTGAGAACACCGGGGAGCTGTTTTTT.

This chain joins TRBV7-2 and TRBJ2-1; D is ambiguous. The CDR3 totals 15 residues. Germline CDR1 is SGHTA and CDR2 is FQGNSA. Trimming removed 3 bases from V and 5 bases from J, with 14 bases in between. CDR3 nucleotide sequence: TGTGCCAGCAGCTTGGGCCCCTACCCCCACAATGAGCAGTTCTTC. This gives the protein CASSLGPYPHNEQFF.

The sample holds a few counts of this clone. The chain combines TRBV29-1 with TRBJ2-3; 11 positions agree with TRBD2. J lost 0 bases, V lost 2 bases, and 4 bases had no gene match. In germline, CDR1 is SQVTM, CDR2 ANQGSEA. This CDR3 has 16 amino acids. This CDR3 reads CSVERRLAGSTDTQYF. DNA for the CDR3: TGCAGCGTTGAAAGGAGACTAGCGGGGAGCACAGATACGCAGTATTTT.

This CDR3 is CASSSDRGRWEQFF. The CDR3, as DNA: TGTGCCAGCAGTTCAGACAGGGGGCGGTGGGAGCAGTTCTTC. The chain combines TRBV11-2 with TRBJ2-1; 10 bases are a match to TRBD1. CDR3 length equals 14 residues. J was trimmed by 10 bases and V by 6 bases; bases with no gene match: 9. Germline V gives CDR1 SGHAT, CDR2 FQNNGV.

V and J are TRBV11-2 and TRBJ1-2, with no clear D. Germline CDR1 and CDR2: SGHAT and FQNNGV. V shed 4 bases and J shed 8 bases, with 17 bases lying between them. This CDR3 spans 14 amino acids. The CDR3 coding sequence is TGTGCCAGCAGCTCCAAGCCAGACCTGAAGGGCTACACCTTC. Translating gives CASSSKPDLKGYTF. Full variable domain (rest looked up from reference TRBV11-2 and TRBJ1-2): EAGVAQSPRYKIIEKRQSVAFWCNPISGHATLYWYQQILGQGPKLLIQFQNNGVVDDSQLPKDRFSAERLKGVDSTLKIQPAKLEDSAVYLCASSSKPDLKGYTFGSGTRLTVV.

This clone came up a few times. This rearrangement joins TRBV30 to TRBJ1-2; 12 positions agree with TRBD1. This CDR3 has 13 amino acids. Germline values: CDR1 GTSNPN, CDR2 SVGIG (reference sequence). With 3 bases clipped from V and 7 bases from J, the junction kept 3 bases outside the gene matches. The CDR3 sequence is CAWRGTGGGGYTF. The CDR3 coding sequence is TGTGCCTGGAGAGGGACAGGGGGCGGTGGCTACACCTTC.

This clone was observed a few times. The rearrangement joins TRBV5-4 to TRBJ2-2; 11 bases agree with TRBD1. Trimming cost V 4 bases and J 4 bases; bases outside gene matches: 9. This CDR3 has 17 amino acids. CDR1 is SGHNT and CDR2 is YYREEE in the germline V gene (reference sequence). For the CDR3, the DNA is TGTGCCAGCAGCCTCCAGGACAGGGGGCGGATCACCGGGGAGCTGTTTTTT. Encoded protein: CASSLQDRGRITGELFF.

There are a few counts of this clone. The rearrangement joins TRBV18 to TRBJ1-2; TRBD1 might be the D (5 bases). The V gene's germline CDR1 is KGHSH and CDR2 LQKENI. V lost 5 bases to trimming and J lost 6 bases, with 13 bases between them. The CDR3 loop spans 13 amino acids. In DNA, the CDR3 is TGTGCCAGCTCATCCGGGGCCAGGCATGGCTACACCTTC. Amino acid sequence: CASSSGARHGYTF. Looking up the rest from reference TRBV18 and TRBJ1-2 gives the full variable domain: NAGVMQNPRHLVRRRGQEARLRCSPMKGHSHVYWYRQLPEEGLKFMVYLQKENIIDESGMPKERFSAEFPKEGPSILRIQQVVRGDSAAYFCASSSGARHGYTFGSGTRLTVV.